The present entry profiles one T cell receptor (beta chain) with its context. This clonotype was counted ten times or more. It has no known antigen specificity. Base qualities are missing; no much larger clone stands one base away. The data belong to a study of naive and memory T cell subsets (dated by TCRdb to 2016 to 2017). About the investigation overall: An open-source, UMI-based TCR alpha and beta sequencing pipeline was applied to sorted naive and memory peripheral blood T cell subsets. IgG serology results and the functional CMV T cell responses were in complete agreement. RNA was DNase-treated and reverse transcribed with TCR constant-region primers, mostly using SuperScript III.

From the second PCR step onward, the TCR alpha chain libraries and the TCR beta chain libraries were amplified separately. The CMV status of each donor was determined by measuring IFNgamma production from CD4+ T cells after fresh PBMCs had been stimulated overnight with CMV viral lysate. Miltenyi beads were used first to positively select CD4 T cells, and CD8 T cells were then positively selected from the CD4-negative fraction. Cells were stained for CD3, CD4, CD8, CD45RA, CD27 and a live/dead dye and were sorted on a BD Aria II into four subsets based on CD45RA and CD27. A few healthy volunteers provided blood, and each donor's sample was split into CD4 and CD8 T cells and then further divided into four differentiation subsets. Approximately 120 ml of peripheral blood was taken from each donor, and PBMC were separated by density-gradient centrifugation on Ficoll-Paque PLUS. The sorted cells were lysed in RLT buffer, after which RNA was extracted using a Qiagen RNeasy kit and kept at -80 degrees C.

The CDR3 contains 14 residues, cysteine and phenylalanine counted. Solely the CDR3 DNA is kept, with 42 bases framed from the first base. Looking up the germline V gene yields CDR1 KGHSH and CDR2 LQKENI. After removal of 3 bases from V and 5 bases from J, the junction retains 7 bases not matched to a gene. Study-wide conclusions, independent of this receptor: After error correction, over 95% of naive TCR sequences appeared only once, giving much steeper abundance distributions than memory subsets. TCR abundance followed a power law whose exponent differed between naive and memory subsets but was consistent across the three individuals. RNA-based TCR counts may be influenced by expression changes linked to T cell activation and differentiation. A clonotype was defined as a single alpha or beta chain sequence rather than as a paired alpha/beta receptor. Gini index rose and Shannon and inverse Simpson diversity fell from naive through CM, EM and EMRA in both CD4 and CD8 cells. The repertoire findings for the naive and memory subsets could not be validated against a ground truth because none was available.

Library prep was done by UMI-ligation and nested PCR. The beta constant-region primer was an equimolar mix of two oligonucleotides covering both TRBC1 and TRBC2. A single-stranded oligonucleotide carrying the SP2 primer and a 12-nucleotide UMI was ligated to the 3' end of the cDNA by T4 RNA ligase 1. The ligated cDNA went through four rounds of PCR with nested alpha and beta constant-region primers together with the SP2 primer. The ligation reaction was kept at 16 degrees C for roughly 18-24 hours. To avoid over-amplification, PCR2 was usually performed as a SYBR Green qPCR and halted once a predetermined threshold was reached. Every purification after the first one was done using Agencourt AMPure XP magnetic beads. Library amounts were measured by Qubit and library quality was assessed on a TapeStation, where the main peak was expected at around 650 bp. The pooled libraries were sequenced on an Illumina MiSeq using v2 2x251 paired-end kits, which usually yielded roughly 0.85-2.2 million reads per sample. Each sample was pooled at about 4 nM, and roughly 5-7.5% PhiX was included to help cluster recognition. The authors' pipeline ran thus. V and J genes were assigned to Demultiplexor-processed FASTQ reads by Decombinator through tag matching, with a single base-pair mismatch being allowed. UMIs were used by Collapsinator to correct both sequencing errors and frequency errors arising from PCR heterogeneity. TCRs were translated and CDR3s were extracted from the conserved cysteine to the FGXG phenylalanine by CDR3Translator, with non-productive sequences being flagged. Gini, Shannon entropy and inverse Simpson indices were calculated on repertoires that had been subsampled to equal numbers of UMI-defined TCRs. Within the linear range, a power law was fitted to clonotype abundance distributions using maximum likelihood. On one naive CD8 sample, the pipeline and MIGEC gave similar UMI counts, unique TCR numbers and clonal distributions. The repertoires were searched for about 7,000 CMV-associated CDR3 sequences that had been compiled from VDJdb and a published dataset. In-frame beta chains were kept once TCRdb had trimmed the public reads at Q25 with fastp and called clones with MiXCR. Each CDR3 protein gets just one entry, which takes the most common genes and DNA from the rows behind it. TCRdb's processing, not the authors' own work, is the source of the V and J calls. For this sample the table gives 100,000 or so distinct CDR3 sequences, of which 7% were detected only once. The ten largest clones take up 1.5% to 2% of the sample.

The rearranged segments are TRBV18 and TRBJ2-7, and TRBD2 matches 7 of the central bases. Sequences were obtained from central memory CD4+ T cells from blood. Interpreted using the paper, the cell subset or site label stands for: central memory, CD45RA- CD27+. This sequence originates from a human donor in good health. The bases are TGTGCCAGCTCACCTATGGGGGGGTTCGACGAGCAGTACTTC. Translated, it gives CASSPMGGFDEQYF.